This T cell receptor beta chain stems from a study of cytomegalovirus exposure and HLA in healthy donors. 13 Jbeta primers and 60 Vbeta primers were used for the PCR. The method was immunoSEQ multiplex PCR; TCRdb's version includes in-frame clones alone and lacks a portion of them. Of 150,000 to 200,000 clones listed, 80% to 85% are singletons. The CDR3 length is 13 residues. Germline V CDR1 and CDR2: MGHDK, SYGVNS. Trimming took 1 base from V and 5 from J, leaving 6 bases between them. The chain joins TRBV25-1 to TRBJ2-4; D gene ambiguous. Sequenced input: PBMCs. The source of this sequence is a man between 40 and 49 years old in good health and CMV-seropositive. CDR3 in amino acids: CASSEFTENIQYF. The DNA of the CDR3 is TGTGCCAGCAGTGAATTTACGGAAAACATTCAGTACTTC.